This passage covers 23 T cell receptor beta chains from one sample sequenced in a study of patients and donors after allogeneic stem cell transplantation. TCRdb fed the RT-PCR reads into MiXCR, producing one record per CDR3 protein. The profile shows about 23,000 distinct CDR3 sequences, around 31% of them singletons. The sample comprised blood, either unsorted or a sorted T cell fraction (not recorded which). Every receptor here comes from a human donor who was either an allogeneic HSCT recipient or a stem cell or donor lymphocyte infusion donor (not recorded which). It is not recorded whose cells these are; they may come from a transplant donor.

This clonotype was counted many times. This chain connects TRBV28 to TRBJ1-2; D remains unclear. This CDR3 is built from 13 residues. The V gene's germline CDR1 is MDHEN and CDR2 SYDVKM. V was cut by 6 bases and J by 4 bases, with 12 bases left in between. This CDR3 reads CASSRPPSYGYTF. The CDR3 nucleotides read TGTGCCAGCAGCCGTCCCCCCAGCTATGGCTACACCTTC.

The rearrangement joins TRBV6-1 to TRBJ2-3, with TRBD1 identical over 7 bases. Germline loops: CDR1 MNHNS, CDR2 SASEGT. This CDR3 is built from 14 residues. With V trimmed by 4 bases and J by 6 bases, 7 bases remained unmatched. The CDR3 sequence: CASSVYFRGDTQYF. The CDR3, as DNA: TGTGCCAGCAGTGTATACTTCAGGGGGGATACGCAGTATTTT.

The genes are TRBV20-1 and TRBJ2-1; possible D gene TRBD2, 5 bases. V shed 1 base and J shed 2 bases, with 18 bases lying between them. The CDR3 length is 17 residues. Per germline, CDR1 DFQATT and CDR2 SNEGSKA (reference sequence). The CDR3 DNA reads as TGCAGTGCTAGAGGTTATTTCACGGGGTCGACCTACAATGAGCAGTTCTTC. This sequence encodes CSARGYFTGSTYNEQFF.

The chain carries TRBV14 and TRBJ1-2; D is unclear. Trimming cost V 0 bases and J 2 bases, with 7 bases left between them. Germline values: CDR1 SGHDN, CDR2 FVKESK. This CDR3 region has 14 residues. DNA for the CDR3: TGTGCCAGCAGCCAAGATCCGGGGAACTATGGCTACACCTTC. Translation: CASSQDPGNYGYTF. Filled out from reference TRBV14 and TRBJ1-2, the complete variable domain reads EAGVTQFPSHSVIEKGQTVTLRCDPISGHDNLYWYRRVMGKEIKFLLHFVKESKQDESGMPNNRFLAERTGGTYSTLKVQPAELEDSGVYFCASSQDPGNYGYTFGSGTRLTVV.

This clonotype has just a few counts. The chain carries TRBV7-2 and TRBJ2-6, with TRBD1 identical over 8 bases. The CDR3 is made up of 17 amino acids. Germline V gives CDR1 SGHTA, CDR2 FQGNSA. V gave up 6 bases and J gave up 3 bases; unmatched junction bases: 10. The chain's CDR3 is CASRPRTGSGGANVLTF. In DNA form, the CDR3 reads TGTGCCAGCAGACCAAGGACAGGGAGTGGTGGGGCCAACGTCCTGACTTTC.

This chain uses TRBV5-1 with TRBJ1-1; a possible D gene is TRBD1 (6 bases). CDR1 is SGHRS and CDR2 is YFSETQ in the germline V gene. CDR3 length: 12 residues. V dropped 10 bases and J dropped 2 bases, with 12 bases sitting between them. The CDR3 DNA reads TGCGCCTCCGGGGGCGGAAACACTGAAGCTTTCTTT. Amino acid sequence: CASGGGNTEAFF.

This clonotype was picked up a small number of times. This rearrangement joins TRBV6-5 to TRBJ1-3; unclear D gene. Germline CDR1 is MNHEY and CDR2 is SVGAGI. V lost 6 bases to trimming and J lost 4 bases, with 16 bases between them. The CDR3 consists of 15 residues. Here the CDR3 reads CASSLLAGTGNTIYF. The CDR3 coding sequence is TGTGCCAGCAGCCTCTTGGCGGGCACAGGAAACACCATATATTTT.

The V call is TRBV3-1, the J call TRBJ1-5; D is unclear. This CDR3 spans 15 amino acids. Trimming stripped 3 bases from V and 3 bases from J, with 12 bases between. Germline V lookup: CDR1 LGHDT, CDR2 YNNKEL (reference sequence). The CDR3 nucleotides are TGTGCCAGCAGCCAGTTTACAGACAACAATCAGCCCCAGCATTTT. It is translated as CASSQFTDNNQPQHF.

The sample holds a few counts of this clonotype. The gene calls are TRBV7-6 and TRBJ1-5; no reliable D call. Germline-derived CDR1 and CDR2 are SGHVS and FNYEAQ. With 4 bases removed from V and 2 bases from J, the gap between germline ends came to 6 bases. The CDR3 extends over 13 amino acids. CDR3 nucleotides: TGTGCCAGCAGCTACGGGCGCAATCAGCCCCAGCATTTT. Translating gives CASSYGRNQPQHF.

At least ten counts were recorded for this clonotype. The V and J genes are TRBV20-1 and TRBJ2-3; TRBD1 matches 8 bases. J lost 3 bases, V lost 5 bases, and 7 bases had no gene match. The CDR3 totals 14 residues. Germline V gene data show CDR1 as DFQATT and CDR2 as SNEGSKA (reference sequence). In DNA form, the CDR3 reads TGCAGTGCTCCCGAGGACAGGGTAACAGATACGCAGTATTTT. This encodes CSAPEDRVTDTQYF.

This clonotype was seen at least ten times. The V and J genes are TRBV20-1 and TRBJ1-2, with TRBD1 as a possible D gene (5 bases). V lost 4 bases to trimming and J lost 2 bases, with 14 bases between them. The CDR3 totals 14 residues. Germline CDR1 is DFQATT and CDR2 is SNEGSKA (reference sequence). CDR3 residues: CSATNPGRNYGYTF. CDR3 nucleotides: TGCAGTGCTACCAACCCGGGGCGGAACTATGGCTACACCTTC.

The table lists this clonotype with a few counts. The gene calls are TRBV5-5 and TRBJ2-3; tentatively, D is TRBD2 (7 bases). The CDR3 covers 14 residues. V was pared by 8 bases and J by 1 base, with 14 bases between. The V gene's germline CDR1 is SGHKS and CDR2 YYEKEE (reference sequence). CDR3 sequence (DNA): TGTGCCAGTACTCGGGGGGCCGGCACAGATACGCAGTATTTT. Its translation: CASTRGAGTDTQYF.

The CDR3 spells CASSLASGGTEAFF. The CDR3 nucleotides are TGTGCCAGCAGCTTAGCTTCAGGGGGCACTGAAGCTTTCTTT. This chain uses TRBV7-2 with TRBJ1-1, with 7 bases identical to TRBD1. V dropped 0 bases and J dropped 4; count of bases not matched to a gene: 2. Germline CDR1 SGHTA, CDR2 FQGNSA. The CDR3 totals 14 residues.

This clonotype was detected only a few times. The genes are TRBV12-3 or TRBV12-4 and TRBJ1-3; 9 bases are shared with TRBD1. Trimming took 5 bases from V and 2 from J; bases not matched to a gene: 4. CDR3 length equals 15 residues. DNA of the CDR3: TGTGCCAGCAGTACCTGGGACAGGGCTGGAAACACCATATATTTT. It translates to CASSTWDRAGNTIYF.

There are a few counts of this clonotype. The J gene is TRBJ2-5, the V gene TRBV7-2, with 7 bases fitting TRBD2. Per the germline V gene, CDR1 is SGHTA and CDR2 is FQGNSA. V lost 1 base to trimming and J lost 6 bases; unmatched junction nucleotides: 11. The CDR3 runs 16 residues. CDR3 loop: CASSLEWSGARKTQYF. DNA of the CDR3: TGTGCCAGCAGCTTAGAATGGAGCGGGGCCCGGAAGACCCAGTACTTC.

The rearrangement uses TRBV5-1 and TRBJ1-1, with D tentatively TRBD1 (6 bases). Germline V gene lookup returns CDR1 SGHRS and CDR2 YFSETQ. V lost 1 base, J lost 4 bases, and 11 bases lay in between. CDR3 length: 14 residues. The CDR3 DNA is TGCGCCAGCAGCTTGCCGGGGGGGCGCACTGAAGCTTTCTTT. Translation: CASSLPGGRTEAFF.

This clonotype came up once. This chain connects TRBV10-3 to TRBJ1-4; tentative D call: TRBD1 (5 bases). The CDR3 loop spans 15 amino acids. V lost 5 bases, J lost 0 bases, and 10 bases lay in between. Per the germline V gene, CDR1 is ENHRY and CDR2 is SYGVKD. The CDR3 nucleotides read TGTGCCATCAGTCCCGACAGATCAACTAATGAAAAACTGTTTTTT. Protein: CAISPDRSTNEKLFF.

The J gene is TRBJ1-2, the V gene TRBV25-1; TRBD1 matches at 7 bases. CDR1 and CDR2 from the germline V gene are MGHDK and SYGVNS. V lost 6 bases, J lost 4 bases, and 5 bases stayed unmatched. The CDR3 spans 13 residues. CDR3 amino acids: CASRGTEGYGYTF. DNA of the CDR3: TGTGCCAGCAGAGGGACAGAGGGCTATGGCTACACCTTC.

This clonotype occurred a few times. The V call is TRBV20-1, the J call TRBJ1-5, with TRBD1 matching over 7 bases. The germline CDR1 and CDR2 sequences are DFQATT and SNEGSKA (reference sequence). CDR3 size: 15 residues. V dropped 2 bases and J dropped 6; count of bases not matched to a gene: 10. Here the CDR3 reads CSARYGAGGPQPQHF. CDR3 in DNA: TGCAGTGCTAGATACGGGGCAGGGGGACCTCAGCCCCAGCATTTT.

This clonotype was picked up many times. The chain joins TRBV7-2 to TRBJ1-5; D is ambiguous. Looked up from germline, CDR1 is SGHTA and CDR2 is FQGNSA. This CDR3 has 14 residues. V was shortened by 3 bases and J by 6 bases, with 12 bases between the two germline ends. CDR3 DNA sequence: TGTGCCAGCAGCTTGCACGGGGAGGTTCAGCCCCAGCATTTT. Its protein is CASSLHGEVQPQHF.

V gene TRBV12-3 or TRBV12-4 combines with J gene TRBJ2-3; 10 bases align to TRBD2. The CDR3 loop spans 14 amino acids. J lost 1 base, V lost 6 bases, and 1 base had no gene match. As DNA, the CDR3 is TGTGCCAGCAGGCTAGCGGGAGGCACAGATACGCAGTATTTT. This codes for CASRLAGGTDTQYF.

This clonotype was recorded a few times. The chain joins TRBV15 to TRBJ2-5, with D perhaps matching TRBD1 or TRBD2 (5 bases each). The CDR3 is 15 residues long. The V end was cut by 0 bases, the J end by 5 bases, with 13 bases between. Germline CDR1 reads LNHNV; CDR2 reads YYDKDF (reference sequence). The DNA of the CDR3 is TGTGCCACCAGCAGAGATCGAGGGGCCTGGGAGACCCAGTACTTC. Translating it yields CATSRDRGAWETQYF.

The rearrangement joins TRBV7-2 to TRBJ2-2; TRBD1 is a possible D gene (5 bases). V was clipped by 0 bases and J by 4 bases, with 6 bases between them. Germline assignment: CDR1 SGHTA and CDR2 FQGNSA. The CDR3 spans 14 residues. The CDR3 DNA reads TGTGCCAGCAGCTTAGCTGGGGCCACCGGGGAGCTGTTTTTT. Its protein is CASSLAGATGELFF.